The present T cell receptor (beta chain) was sequenced within a study of T and B cells in COVID-19 patients (dated by TCRdb to about 2020). About the investigation overall: In this study, adaptive immunity was profiled in COVID-19 patients who either had active infection or had recovered, using TRB and IGH repertoire sequencing of peripheral blood. A recovered cohort was made up of 15 to 19 patients contributing 20 to 25 samples, mostly after mild to moderate COVID-19 managed as outpatients. A median age of around 35 years was recorded in the recovered cohort versus roughly 67 years in the active-infection cohort. Critical illness requiring mechanical ventilation or ECMO was present in about 65% of the 20 patients in the active-infection cohort. Comorbidities linked to unfavorable COVID-19 outcome were present in about 90% of the 20 patients in the active-infection cohort. The TCR and BCR sequence repository comprised over 35 patients and about 70 time points, with over 8 million TCR sequences analysed. A couple of patients belonged to both the recovered and active cohorts because samples were available from active disease and after recovery. Repertoire analyses used an age-matched reference group of under 40 healthy donors who were negative for COVID-19 antibodies as the comparison. As many as 9 follow-up blood samples were collected from each patient, and in some individuals these samples spanned different disease stages.

Genomic DNA extracted from blood was used in amounts of roughly 250-500 ng for amplification of TRB repertoires. The data were produced on an Illumina MiSeq. Multiplex PCR with BIOMED2 TRB-A/B primer pools was used to amplify the TRB rearrangements. Illumina-compatible adapters and 7-nucleotide sample barcodes were attached to the amplicons in two consecutive PCRs. All library PCRs used Phusion HS II polymerase. Amplicons were gel-purified with the NucleoSpin Gel and PCR Clean-up kit, quantified on Qubit, and pooled at about 4.2 nM. Before Illumina next-generation sequencing, the quality of the amplicon pool was assessed on an Agilent 2100 Bioanalyzer. As for the original processing: TRB rearrangements were annotated with MiXCR 3.0.8 using the default MiXCR reference library. Non-productive reads and sequences with fewer than 2 reads were removed, and each unique CDR3 nucleotide sequence was counted as one clone. Clonality, diversity, richness and V-J gene usage were calculated in R 3.5.1. GLIPH2 was used for TCR clustering by CDR3 similarity, and generation probabilities were calculated by OLGA. GLIPH2 clusters were kept only when the clusters contained at least four unique TCR clonotypes present in at least three individuals. TCRdb reanalyzed the raw reads on its own, using fastp at Q25 for trimming and MiXCR for clone calling, and kept in-frame beta chains. CDR3 protein sequences are deduplicated, and each keeps its most common genes and DNA. Clone size and V and J calls follow TCRdb, not the original study. The sample includes fewer than 15,000 distinct CDR3 sequences, with roughly 27% observed a single time. About 3.9% of the sample rests with the top ten.

Comments on this clonotype: Its antigen is not yet known. No base-level quality is on record; no much larger clone is a single base apart.

Broad study findings and their caveats: A total of some 2,000 exclusive TCR clusters, including 30 to 40 low-pGen clusters, were found in the recovered cohort. Strongly skewed TRBV/TRBJ gene usage was reported in patients with COVID-19. Specific T cell subsets (CD4+/Treg/CD8+) and sorted SARS-CoV-2-responsive or tetramer+ T cells had not yet been sequenced, and these experiments were ongoing. Blood samples from mildly ill patients during symptoms and early samples from severe cases were scarce. During active COVID-19 the TRB repertoires were highly clonal, but at recovery diversity and richness rose above the levels seen in healthy donors. The reported TCR clusters were said to need prospective validation before any clinical use. The size of the cohort was considered insufficient for assessing HLA contributions to COVID-19 susceptibility or severity.

The junction shows trimming of 1 base on V and 4 bases on J, and the gene matches do not reach 3 bases of it. The germline V gene (reference sequence) provides CDR1 SGHAT and CDR2 FQDESV. From the cysteine through the phenylalanine, the CDR3 covers 16 amino acids. CDR3 DNA is the only sequence kept; it has 48 bases, read in frame from the first base. The V gene is TRBV11-1 and the J gene is TRBJ2-2; TRBD2 aligns with 10 central bases. Sequencing was carried out using blood. This sequence originates from a human donor who had recovered from COVID-19. The CDR3: CASSLELAGPTGELFF. The DNA is as follows: TGTGCCAGCAGCTTAGAACTAGCGGGGCCCACCGGGGAGCTGTTTTTT.